This is a list of T cell receptor beta chains from one sample in a study of blood T cell repertoires in COVID-19. TCRdb keeps only in-frame clones here, not all; method: immunoSEQ multiplex PCR. Of about 440,000 clones in the sample, 88% were seen once. The sequenced sample consisted of peripheral blood. These receptors were obtained from a woman in her forties or fifties with COVID-19, enrolled during active disease. Both conserved end residues are part of each CDR3. D genes are given only for firm matches. Size is stated for part of the rows, as once, few or many counts, or as a class when the clone is expanded.

>-|TRBV6-5|TRBJ1-4|-
TGTGCCAGCAGTTACTCGCCCGGGGGTAGAGAAAAACTGTTTTTT
CASSYSPGGREKLFF
>-|TRBV19|TRBJ2-5|-
TGTGCCAGTAGTATTAAGGGGTTTCAAGAGACCCAGTACTTC
CASSIKGFQETQYF
>-|TRBV18|TRBJ1-4|-
TGTGCCAGCTCACCACCGGGAGGGCCACTCGGACCCCTGAGGGAAAAACTGTTTTTT
CASSPPGGPLGPLREKLFF
>-|TRBV3-1/TRBV3-2|TRBJ1-1|-
TGTGCCAGCAGTCCCGGACAGCCAACTGAAGCTTTCTTT
CASSPGQPTEAFF
>TRBD1|TRBV29-1|TRBJ2-5|-
TGCAGCGTGGGGCAGGGGGAAGAGACCCAGTACTTC
CSVGQGEETQYF
>TRBD1|TRBV30|TRBJ1-6|-
TGTGCCTTGGGTGCGGGACAGGGGAATTCACCCCTCCACTTT
CALGAGQGNSPLHF
>TRBD2|TRBV12-5|TRBJ2-1|once
TGTGCTAGTGGTTTGGTAATAGCGGGGGGCCTCGACAATGAGCAGTTCTTC
CASGLVIAGGLDNEQFF
>TRBD1|TRBV30|TRBJ1-1|-
TGTGCTTACGACAGGGGATTCGGGCTGAACACTGAAGCTTTCTTT
CAYDRGFGLNTEAFF
>TRBD1|TRBV5-1|TRBJ1-2|-
TGCGCCAGCAGCTGGACAGGGGACGGCGGCTACACCTTC
CASSWTGDGGYTF
>TRBD1|TRBV5-1|TRBJ1-2|-
TGCGCCAGCAGCATCTCAACAGGGGCTGGCTACACCTTC
CASSISTGAGYTF
>-|TRBV2|TRBJ1-3|-
TGTGCCAGCAGTGCAGGGCCCCGCTCTGGAAACACCATATATTTT
CASSAGPRSGNTIYF
>-|TRBV6-5|TRBJ2-3|-
TGTGCCAGCAACCGGGGGACAGACAGCACAGATACGCAGTATTTT
CASNRGTDSTDTQYF
>-|TRBV28|TRBJ1-1|few
TGTGCCAGCAGTTCCCGCGTCCCGACAGGCACTGAAGCTTTCTTT
CASSSRVPTGTEAFF
>TRBD1|TRBV6-5|TRBJ1-6|-
TGTGCCAGCAGTCAATCGACAGGGTCTAATTCACCCCTCCACTTT
CASSQSTGSNSPLHF
>-|TRBV10-2|TRBJ1-1|-
TGCGCCAGCAGAGACTTTGGCGGGGGCTACACTGAAGCTTTCTTT
CASRDFGGGYTEAFF
>-|TRBV6-5|TRBJ2-1|-
TGTGCCAGCAGTACGACAACAAATGAGCAGTTCTTC
CASSTTTNEQFF
>TRBD1|TRBV19|TRBJ2-4|-
TGTGCCAGTAGCCTAGGGTGGGGGACAGGGGGCAAAAACATTCAGTACTTC
CASSLGWGTGGKNIQYF
>-|TRBV19|TRBJ1-1|-
TGTGCCAGTAGTTTCTCAGGCGCGGGCACTGAAGCTTTCTTT
CASSFSGAGTEAFF
>TRBD1|TRBV2|TRBJ1-5|few
TGTGCCAGCAGGACAGGGACCAATCAGCCCCAGCATTTT
CASRTGTNQPQHF
>-|TRBV27|TRBJ2-7|-
TGTGCCAGCAGCCTAAGCAAGCAGGACAGCGACTACGAGCAGTACTTC
CASSLSKQDSDYEQYF
>-|TRBV5-6|TRBJ1-4|-
TGTGCCAGCAGCTTGGGGGTGCGGGAAAAACTGTTTTTT
CASSLGVREKLFF
>-|TRBV2|TRBJ2-3|-
TGTGCCAGCAGATCGTTGGCAGGGAGGATACATTTT
CASRSLAGRIHF
>-|TRBV2|TRBJ1-1|-
TGTGCCAGCAGAAGGGAAGAGGGGGCTGAAGCTTTCTTT
CASRREEGAEAFF
>TRBD2|TRBV19|TRBJ2-7|-
TGTGCCAGTAGTATAAACCGACTAGCGGGGCTTACCTACGAGCAGTACTTC
CASSINRLAGLTYEQYF
>-|TRBV19|TRBJ1-3|-
TGTGCCAGTAGTATAGGGATTTTTCGGACAGAAGGAAACACCATATATTTT
CASSIGIFRTEGNTIYF
>-|TRBV2|TRBJ1-5|-
TGTGCCAGCAGATTGACAGGTTTTGGGCCCCAGCATTTT
CASRLTGFGPQHF
>-|TRBV9|TRBJ1-2|few
TGTGCCAGCAGCCCAATAAAGGAGGCCGTAGGCTACACCTTC
CASSPIKEAVGYTF
>TRBD1|TRBV2|TRBJ1-1|-
TGTGCCAGCAACAGGGGGAACACTGAAGCTTTCTTT
CASNRGNTEAFF
>TRBD2|TRBV5-1|TRBJ2-1|-
TGCGCCAGCAGCTTGGTTAGACTAGCGGGGAATGAGCAGTTCTTC
CASSLVRLAGNEQFF
>TRBD1|TRBV4-1|TRBJ1-3|-
TGCGCCAGCAGCCAAGTACAGGGACAGACTGGAAACACCATATATTTT
CASSQVQGQTGNTIYF
>TRBD1|TRBV2|TRBJ2-7|-
TGTGCCATTTCCGCCGGGACAGGGACGGGCGAGCAGTACTTC
CAISAGTGTGEQYF
>-|TRBV29-1|TRBJ1-3|-
TGCAGTGCCGAGGGGGACCCCTCTGGAAACACCATATATTTT
CSAEGDPSGNTIYF
>-|TRBV15|TRBJ1-1|few
TGTGCCACCAGGAGGAACACTGAAGCTTTCTTT
CATRRNTEAFF
>TRBD1|TRBV6-5|TRBJ1-2|-
TGTGCCAGCAGTACCGACAGGGTACAGGACTACACCTTC
CASSTDRVQDYTF
>-|TRBV5-6|TRBJ1-2|few
TGTGCCAGCAGCTTAGGGGAGGATGGCTACACCTTC
CASSLGEDGYTF
>-|TRBV11-3|TRBJ2-1|-
TGTGCCAGCAGCTTTAGTCGGGGCCCCGGAGGGAATGAGCAGTTCTTC
CASSFSRGPGGNEQFF
>-|TRBV19|TRBJ2-5|-
TGTGCCAGTAGTGACAGCCAAGAGACCCAGTACTTC
CASSDSQETQYF
>-|TRBV9|TRBJ1-2|-
TGTGCCAGCAGCGTTTCGGGGTATGGCTACACCTTC
CASSVSGYGYTF
>-|TRBV2|TRBJ1-5|-
TGTGCCAGCAGCGAAACAGGGTTCAATCAGCCCCAGCATTTT
CASSETGFNQPQHF
>-|TRBV27|TRBJ1-6|-
TGTGCCAGCACCATCCTAGGAGGTTCACCCCTCCACTTT
CASTILGGSPLHF
>-|TRBV19|TRBJ1-1|-
TGTGCCAGTAGTCCGACAGAGAACACTGAAGCTTTCTTT
CASSPTENTEAFF
>TRBD1|TRBV7-9|TRBJ1-3|-
TGTGCCAGCAGCTCCTACTCCGGGACAGCCACCTCTGGAAACACCATATATTTT
CASSSYSGTATSGNTIYF
>-|TRBV5-6|TRBJ2-7|-
TGTGCCAGCAGCAAGACCGGGAGAAACTACGAGCAGTACTTC
CASSKTGRNYEQYF
>-|TRBV19|TRBJ2-7|-
TGTGCCAGTAGTATTTTGGGGGGGGCCCACGAGCAGTACTTC
CASSILGGAHEQYF
>-|TRBV11-3|TRBJ1-1|-
TGTGCCAGCAGCTTAGGAGGGGGGGAGAACACTGAAGCTTTCTTT
CASSLGGGENTEAFF
>-|TRBV14|TRBJ2-5|-
TGTGCCAGCAGCCAAGGTCTGGCAGAAGAGACCCAGTACTTC
CASSQGLAEETQYF
>-|TRBV4-2|TRBJ2-1|-
TGTGCCAGCAGCCACAGGAGGAACTACAATGAGCAGTTCTTC
CASSHRRNYNEQFF
>TRBD1|TRBV5-1|TRBJ1-1|once
TGCGCCAGCAGCCCCGCCGGGACAGGGTACACTGAAGCTTTCTTT
CASSPAGTGYTEAFF
>TRBD1|TRBV6-5|TRBJ1-3|-
TGTGCCAGCAGTTGGGGCAGGGGGCCTGGAAACACCATATATTTT
CASSWGRGPGNTIYF
>TRBD1|TRBV25-1|TRBJ1-2|-
TGTGCCAGCAGTGCCGACCAGGGGGCCGGCTATGGCTACACCTTC
CASSADQGAGYGYTF
>-|TRBV3-1/TRBV3-2|TRBJ2-1|-
TGTGCCAGCAGCCAAGATCAGGGGGGCCGACTGCAGTTCTTC
CASSQDQGGRLQFF
>TRBD1|TRBV2|TRBJ1-2|-
TGTGCCAGCAGTCCGGACAGGGGATTGGATGGCTACACCTTC
CASSPDRGLDGYTF
>-|TRBV5-1|TRBJ2-3|-
TGCGCCAGCAGAAACAGGGAAGTGGATACGCAGTATTTT
CASRNREVDTQYF
>TRBD1|TRBV30|TRBJ1-4|-
TGTGCCTTTCGGGACAGGGGCGCTAATGAAAAACTGTTTTTT
CAFRDRGANEKLFF
>-|TRBV12-5|TRBJ1-5|-
TGTGCTAGTGGTTTGGGGACGGGGGATCAGCCCCAGCATTTT
CASGLGTGDQPQHF
>TRBD2|TRBV6-5|TRBJ2-1|-
TGTGCCAGCAGCTGGGGGGGGAATGAGCAGTTCTTC
CASSWGGNEQFF
>-|TRBV15|TRBJ2-1|-
TGTGCCACCAGCTCGGCGGCGGGGATTAATGAGCAGTTCTTC
CATSSAAGINEQFF
>-|TRBV24-1|TRBJ1-2|-
TGTGCCACCAGTGACATCTATGGCTACACCTTC
CATSDIYGYTF
>TRBD1|TRBV12-5|TRBJ2-1|-
TGTGCTAGTGGCATTGGTCCTCGGGGACAGCACTACAATGAGCAGTTCTTC
CASGIGPRGQHYNEQFF